This TCR beta chain was documented in a study of T cells in Graves' hyperthyroidism and ophthalmopathy. Study-level results: Ophthalmopathy, which appeared later, was predicted by the model a median 6.5 months before onset.

At least ten counts were recorded for this clonotype. What it recognizes is unknown. Amplification of TCR beta CDR3 regions was performed using RNA transcripts as template. First-round RT-PCR of the TCR CDR3 relied on the HTBI primer set. TCRdb reanalysed the multiplex PCR reads using MiXCR and keeps one entry per CDR3 protein. Of 550,000 to 600,000 distinct CDR3 sequences listed, approximately 15% are singletons. Looked up from germline, CDR1 is MDHEN and CDR2 is SYDVKM. The trim removed 5 bases at V and 5 bases at J, leaving 9 bases unmatched. The CDR3 is 15 amino acids. The TCR comes from a woman younger than 30 with Graves' ophthalmopathy. Material: blood. This chain joins TRBV28 and TRBJ2-5; 9 bases match TRBD1. This CDR3 reads CASSPPQGARETQYF. The CDR3 bases are TGTGCCAGCAGTCCACCACAGGGGGCTAGGGAGACCCAGTACTTC.